The 17 T cell receptor beta chains below all came from one sample that was sequenced in a study of T-cell memory formation after mild COVID-19. TCRdb analysed the 5' RACE reads with MiXCR anew, one entry per CDR3 protein. The data hold about 210,000 distinct CDR3 sequences, with roughly 30% observed a single time. The sequenced sample was PBMCs or a T cell subset sorted from them (not recorded which). These receptors all stem from an adult woman who had mild COVID-19 (a few samples of this study predate the infection). Cell type and time point are not known.

This clonotype appeared a few times. The chain combines TRBV5-6 with TRBJ2-1; D perhaps matches TRBD2 (5 bases). Germline CDR1 is SGHDT and CDR2 is YYEEEE. V was clipped by 4 bases and J by 3 bases, with 8 bases between them. The CDR3 contains 13 residues. CDR3 protein: CASSETSYNEQFF. CDR3 nucleotide sequence: TGTGCCAGCAGCGAAACTAGCTACAATGAGCAGTTCTTC. Looking up the rest from reference TRBV5-6 and TRBJ2-1 gives the full variable domain: DAGVTQSPTHLIKTRGQQVTLRCSPKSGHDTVSWYQQALGQGPQFIFQYYEEEERQRGNFPDRFSGHQFPNYSSELNVNALLLGDSALYLCASSETSYNEQFFGPGTRLTVL.

This clonotype occurred a few times. The rearrangement uses TRBV7-3 and TRBJ2-1; unclear D gene. Germline V gene lookup returns CDR1 SGHTA and CDR2 FQGTGA. Trimming cost V 0 bases and J 5 bases, with 5 bases left between them. This CDR3 is 13 amino acids long. CDR3 sequence reads: CASSLTADNEQFF. DNA for the CDR3: TGTGCCAGCAGCTTAACAGCTGACAATGAGCAGTTCTTC.

The V call is TRBV7-2, the J call TRBJ1-1; D is undetermined. Trimming removed 5 bases from V and 2 bases from J, with 9 bases in between. CDR3 size: 13 residues. CDR1 is SGHTA, CDR2 FQGNSA, per germline. The CDR3 here is CASSGRTNTEAFF. The DNA for the CDR3 is TGTGCCAGCAGCGGGAGAACCAACACTGAAGCTTTCTTT.

The CDR3 reads CASSLEALSAFNSPLHF. The CDR3 nucleotides read TGCGCCAGCAGCTTGGAGGCTCTCTCAGCCTTTAATTCACCCCTCCACTTT. The rearrangement uses TRBV5-1 and TRBJ1-6; the D is unclear. This CDR3 spans 17 amino acids. Germline lookup yields CDR1 SGHRS and CDR2 YFSETQ. V shed 0 bases and J shed 6 bases, with 16 bases lying between them.

V is TRBV19 and J is TRBJ2-5; either TRBD1 or TRBD2 may fit D (5 bases each). This CDR3 is 14 amino acids long. Germline CDR1 LNHDA, CDR2 SQIVND (reference sequence). Trimming took off 3 bases at V and 2 bases at J, with 10 bases between the two ends. The CDR3 DNA reads as TGTGCCAGTAGTATTCGGGACGCGCAAGAGACCCAGTACTTC. This codes for CASSIRDAQETQYF.

This clonotype came up many times. V is TRBV10-3 and J is TRBJ2-1; 7 bases fit TRBD1. The CDR3 covers 13 residues. V shed 11 bases and J 4 bases; nucleotides not matched to a gene: 8. The V gene's germline CDR1 is ENHRY and CDR2 SYGVKD. The CDR3 region is CASQGEGYNEQFF. DNA for the CDR3: TGTGCCTCCCAGGGGGAAGGATACAATGAGCAGTTCTTC.

The chain has TRBV13 and TRBJ1-2, with D perhaps matching TRBD1 (5 bases). Germline V gene sequence: CDR1 PRHDT, CDR2 FYEKMQ (reference sequence). This CDR3 contains 14 residues. V lost 5 bases and J 6 bases, leaving 16 bases between the germline ends. The CDR3 spells CASSPRGTRDGYTF. Here the CDR3 DNA reads TGTGCCAGCAGCCCAAGAGGGACGCGCGATGGCTACACCTTC.

This clonotype was found once. The DNA for the CDR3 is TGTGCCAGCAGCTTTAGTGGGGCGGTTACAGATACGCAGTATTTT. Residues: CASSFSGAVTDTQYF. The V call is TRBV7-9, the J call TRBJ2-3; D is perhaps TRBD1 (5 bases). Germline V gene sequence: CDR1 SEHNR, CDR2 FQNEAQ (reference sequence). Trimming pared 3 bases from V and 3 bases from J, leaving 13 bases between. This CDR3 region has 15 residues.

The CDR3 is CASSFSGSDNEQFF. In DNA form, the CDR3 reads TGTGCCAGCAGCTTTAGCGGGAGCGACAATGAGCAGTTCTTC. This rearrangement joins TRBV7-2 to TRBJ2-1; 9 nucleotides match TRBD2. V lost 3 bases to trimming and J lost 5 bases; unmatched junction nucleotides: 2. The CDR3 is made up of 14 amino acids. Germline loops: CDR1 SGHTA, CDR2 FQGNSA.

The chain carries TRBV3-1 and TRBJ2-2; TRBD1 matches at 8 bases. Germline V gene lookup returns CDR1 LGHDT and CDR2 YNNKEL (reference sequence). CDR3 size: 16 residues. J was trimmed by 5 bases and V by 1 base; bases with no gene match: 6. CDR3 nucleotides: TGTGCCAGCAGCCAAGCTAGGACAGGGCAAACCGGGGAGCTGTTTTTT. The encoded protein is CASSQARTGQTGELFF.

The chain employs TRBV19 and TRBJ1-1; D possibly corresponds to TRBD1 (6 bases). Germline-derived CDR1 and CDR2 are LNHDA and SQIVND (reference sequence). The CDR3 is 14 residues long. V dropped 4 bases and J dropped 6 bases, with 15 bases sitting between them. This CDR3 is CASSTGVAVAEAFF. CDR3 bases: TGTGCCAGTAGTACAGGGGTGGCTGTGGCTGAAGCTTTCTTT.

The chain uses TRBV10-3 and TRBJ2-1, with a tentative D call TRBD2 (7 bases). V dropped 6 bases and J dropped 5 bases, with 23 bases sitting between them. Germline V CDR1 and CDR2: ENHRY, SYGVKD. This CDR3 comprises 17 residues. CDR3 DNA sequence: TGTGCCATCAGGAAACCTACGGCGGGGGCGAGTAACAATGAGCAGTTCTTC. Its protein product is CAIRKPTAGASNNEQFF.

J is TRBJ2-3 and V is TRBV7-2; no clear D gene. V was pared by 3 bases and J by 2 bases, with 12 bases between. From germline, CDR1 is SGHTA and CDR2 FQGNSA. The CDR3 runs to 15 residues. The CDR3 sequence: CASSFSGNPTDTQYF. DNA of the CDR3: TGTGCCAGCAGCTTCTCAGGAAACCCCACAGATACGCAGTATTTT.

This clonotype was recorded a few times. This chain joins TRBV10-3 and TRBJ2-3; either TRBD1 or TRBD2 may supply D (5 bases each). The CDR3 runs to 14 residues. V lost 6 bases, J lost 6 bases, and 16 bases lay in between. Germline CDR1 reads ENHRY; CDR2 reads SYGVKD. CDR3 loop: CAISAGASVDTQYF. CDR3 DNA: TGTGCCATCAGCGCCGGGGCCTCCGTCGATACGCAGTATTTT.

The rearrangement uses TRBV11-3 and TRBJ1-1; D uncertain. Germline CDR1 and CDR2: SGHNT and YENEEA. This CDR3 spans 15 amino acids. V dropped 5 bases and J dropped 3 bases, with 16 bases sitting between them. The CDR3 sequence: CASSPGRTRDTEAFF. CDR3 in DNA: TGTGCCAGCAGCCCCGGAAGAACAAGGGACACTGAAGCTTTCTTT.

This rearrangement joins TRBV29-1 to TRBJ1-1, with D unresolved. The germline gives CDR1 SQVTM, CDR2 ANQGSEA. The CDR3 has 10 residues. The V gene lost 4 bases and the J gene lost 7 bases, with 7 bases spanning the gap. CDR3 residues: CSVGKGEAFF. The CDR3 nucleotides are TGCAGCGTTGGGAAGGGTGAAGCTTTCTTT.

The CDR3 is CAISDAGSFNEQFF. The CDR3 DNA reads TGTGCCATCAGTGATGCGGGGTCTTTCAATGAGCAGTTCTTC. The V and J genes are TRBV10-3 and TRBJ2-1, with D tentatively TRBD2 (6 bases). This CDR3 contains 14 residues. Germline loops: CDR1 ENHRY, CDR2 SYGVKD. The V and J ends lost 3 bases and 6 bases respectively, with 12 bases between them.